This T cell receptor beta chain was captured by sequencing in a study of regulatory T cells in long-lasting Graves disease. Time point in this sample: newly diagnosed GD, antithyroid drugs for less than 3 months. RNA isolated from PBMCs was used to make the TCR library. In its sample, this clonotype was seen many times. Building of the TCR beta libraries involved iRepertoire HTBI primers and Arm-PCR of CDR3 regions. Each CDR3 protein is one row after TCRdb ran MiXCR on the multiplex PCR reads. Among 620,000 or so distinct CDR3 sequences listed, roughly 15% were seen once. This CDR3 region has 13 residues. Germline loops: CDR1 SEHNR, CDR2 FQNEAQ (reference sequence). V gave up 4 bases and J gave up 7 bases, with 13 bases separating them. These sequences were also reported in another study, on T cells in Graves' hyperthyroidism and ophthalmopathy.

The sequence was collected from a woman aged 25 to 39 with Graves disease. This specimen was peripheral blood mononuclear cells (PBMCs), taken at new diagnosis, from a patient treated with antithyroid drugs. The genes are TRBV7-9 and TRBJ1-2, with D unresolved. The CDR3 loop is CASSSPGLGGYTF. CDR3 DNA: TGTGCCAGCAGCTCCCCCGGCCTCGGTGGCTACACCTTC.